The entry below describes one T cell receptor beta chain. The antigen is unknown. This record comes from a study of T cell repertoires in cytomegalovirus infection. Across the study: Public TCR beta signatures were indicative of both CMV infection and a matching HLA type.

Whole-study results and caveats: Identification of carriers of CMV plus the relevant HLA was achieved through cumulative public TCR beta family frequency.

Germline V lookup: CDR1 SGHDN, CDR2 FVKESK. The V and J ends lost 0 bases and 4 bases respectively, with 15 bases between them. This CDR3 has 17 residues. Via MiXCR, TCRdb re-called the reads, giving one row per CDR3 protein. The sample yields 310,000 or so distinct CDR3 sequences, over 20% seen once. This clonotype was sampled from a human donor in good health (CMV status not recorded). Some clones in this sample may be carry-over from other donors' samples. Input material: PBMCs. The V and J genes are TRBV14 and TRBJ2-2; possibly TRBD1 for D (6 bases). CDR3 DNA: TGTGCCAGCAGCCAAGATCTTAACAGGGTTCGCACCGGGGAGCTGTTTTTT. Protein product: CASSQDLNRVRTGELFF.